The source of this T cell receptor (beta chain) is a study of blood T cell repertoires in COVID-19. Overall study context: The United States, Italy and Spain provided the acute and convalescent COVID-19 samples. Sample material is recorded as cDNA or gDNA derived from T cells, B-cell-depleted T cells, or PBMCs.

Germline assignment: CDR1 DFQATT and CDR2 SNEGSKA (reference sequence). Trimming left V 3 bases short and J 8 bases short, with 10 bases between. This CDR3 spans 11 amino acids. This clone showed up just a few times. Per the original data handling: Reference gene primers were amplified, and this amplification served to estimate nucleated cell counts. The method was immunoSEQ multiplex PCR; TCRdb's version includes in-frame clones alone and lacks a portion of them. V and J calls and clone size are given by that table; D and trimming were obtained from the DNA. The sample yields about 260,000 clones, around 87% seen once.

This sequence was found in a middle-aged woman who had recovered from COVID-19. The V call is TRBV20-1, the J call TRBJ1-2, with a weak D call TRBD1 (6 bases). The sample was peripheral blood. The CDR3 sequence: CSASWTAGYTF. CDR3 coding DNA: TGCAGTGCTAGTTGGACAGCGGGCTACACCTTC.